These 10 T cell receptor beta chains came from one sample sequenced in a study of healthy donors' naive CD4 and CD8 T cells. A linear amplification protocol produced the TCR libraries from roughly 0.5 ug of total RNA. TCRdb reanalysed the reads using MiXCR and keeps one entry per CDR3 protein. The sample lists approximately 200,000 distinct CDR3 sequences; around 70% were seen once. The sequenced sample was naive CD4+ and CD8+ T cells sorted from blood, pooled from several donors. The receptors derive from a pool of human donors in good health; the sample pools cells from several healthy donors.

The chain links TRBV11-2 to TRBJ2-3, with 9 positions matching TRBD2. CDR3 length: 16 amino acids. Germline CDR1 reads SGHAT; CDR2 reads FQNNGV. The V segment lost 2 bases and the J segment 5 bases; nucleotides outside the gene matches: 8. CDR3 in DNA: TGTGCCAGCAGCTTATCGGCTAGCGGGGTGGTAGATACGCAGTATTTT. It yields the protein CASSLSASGVVDTQYF.

This clonotype has a single count. The chain has TRBV5-5 and TRBJ2-7; D may be TRBD2 (6 bases). CDR1 is SGHKS, CDR2 YYEKEE, per germline (reference sequence). The germline V and J ends were trimmed by 4 bases and 6 bases, with 23 bases remaining between them. The CDR3 covers 16 residues. CDR3 region: CASSLLLFGGMGEQYF. The CDR3 DNA sequence: TGTGCCAGCAGCCTCTTACTCTTCGGGGGAATGGGCGAGCAGTACTTC.

This clonotype was counted only a few times. The chain couples TRBV6-5 to TRBJ2-5; tentative D call: TRBD2 (6 bases). V was cut by 6 bases and J by 5 bases, with 22 bases left in between. CDR3 length: 16 residues. CDR1 is MNHEY and CDR2 is SVGAGI in the germline V gene. CDR3 nucleotide sequence: TGTGCCAGCAGCCCGATCCGGCAAAACCTAGCGGAGACCCAGTACTTC. Amino acid sequence: CASSPIRQNLAETQYF.

This clonotype was counted between two and nine times. The chain employs TRBV5-1 and TRBJ1-1, with D tentatively TRBD1 (6 bases). V lost 4 bases and J 1 base, leaving 8 bases between the germline ends. The CDR3 is 13 amino acids. The germline V gene has CDR1 SGHRS and CDR2 YFSETQ. CDR3 sequence: CASSRQANTEAFF. Here the CDR3 DNA reads TGCGCCAGCAGCCGACAGGCGAACACTGAAGCTTTCTTT.

Points on this clonotype: The junction does not match germline at one end; this may be a read error. V gene TRBV18 combines with J gene TRBJ2-1; D may match TRBD1 or TRBD2 (5 bases each). The CDR3 has 15 residues. Germline V gene sequence: CDR1 KGHSH, CDR2 LQKENI. Written as DNA, the CDR3 is TGTGCCAGTTCACCCCGGGGCTCTGCCTACAATGAGCAGTTCTTC. Encoded protein: CASSPRGSAYNEQFF.

V is TRBV6-5 and J is TRBJ2-3; unclear D gene. CDR1 and CDR2 (germline): MNHEY, SVGAGI. Trimming removed 5 bases at V and 1 base at J, with 16 bases between. The CDR3 covers 16 residues. The CDR3 region has the DNA TGTGCCAGCAGTCACCTTACAGATCGGGGCACAGATACGCAGTATTTT. Amino acid sequence: CASSHLTDRGTDTQYF.

This rearrangement joins TRBV29-1 to TRBJ2-7; TRBD2 is a possible D gene (6 bases). The CDR3 length is 13 residues. V dropped 7 bases and J dropped 0 bases, with 13 bases sitting between them. Germline values: CDR1 SQVTM, CDR2 ANQGSEA. CDR3 nucleotide sequence: TGCAGCGCTTCGGACGGGAGCTCCTACGAGCAGTACGTC. It yields the protein CSASDGSSYEQYV.

The count of this clonotype is one. The genes are TRBV29-1 and TRBJ2-1; D might be TRBD1 or TRBD2, each matching 6 bases. Germline V gene sequence: CDR1 SQVTM, CDR2 ANQGSEA. The V end was cut by 7 bases, the J end by 13 bases, with 23 bases between. The CDR3 is made up of 13 amino acids. The CDR3 region is CSASGRTEDRQFF. Here the CDR3 DNA reads TGCAGCGCCTCGGGGAGGACTGAGGACAGACAGTTCTTC.

V and J are TRBV18 and TRBJ2-7; the D call may be TRBD1 or TRBD2 (5 bases each). V lost 4 bases, J lost 9 bases, and 16 bases lay in between. The CDR3 is 13 amino acids. Germline CDR1 KGHSH, CDR2 LQKENI. The CDR3 DNA reads as TGTGCCAGCTCACTACGGGACGCGGACTCGCAGTACTTC. Translated, it gives CASSLRDADSQYF.

The V and J genes are TRBV6-5 and TRBJ1-5; 8 positions match TRBD1. The CDR3 has 15 residues. Germline V gives CDR1 MNHEY, CDR2 SVGAGI. Unmatched junction bases numbered 3, after V lost 5 bases and J lost 0 bases. In DNA form, the CDR3 reads TGTGCCAGCAGTACAGACAGGGGTAGCAATCAGCCCCAGCATTTT. Translating it yields CASSTDRGSNQPQHF.